This TCR beta chain was captured in a study of response to subunit inactivated influenza vaccine. The CDR3 is 13 amino acids. V dropped 0 bases and J dropped 6; count of bases not matched to a gene: 2. In germline, CDR1 is SGHRS, CDR2 YFSETQ. TCRdb itself ran the RT-PCR reads through MiXCR, one entry per CDR3 protein. The sample shows 650,000 to 800,000 distinct CDR3 sequences, 18% of them seen only once. This clonotype was observed at least ten times. Here the sequenced sample was PBMCs from blood, taken approximately 5 days after vaccination. J is TRBJ1-1 and V is TRBV5-1; 7 nucleotides align to TRBD1. The TCR originated in a man aged 50-60 years who received an inactivated influenza vaccine. CDR3 nucleotide sequence: TGCGCCAGCAGCTTGGACAGGGGCCCTGAAGCTTTCTTT. Its translation is CASSLDRGPEAFF.